What follows are 5 T cell receptor beta chains derived from one specimen sequenced in a study of T cell responses to AZD1222 COVID-19 vaccine. TCRdb's copy holds only in-frame clones and misses some; the assay was immunoSEQ multiplex PCR. The table records 130,000 or so clones, about 93% of them present only once. The sequences come from peripheral blood, collected on day 0 of AZD1222 vaccination. All receptors derive from an adult in good health.

V gene TRBV18 combines with J gene TRBJ1-4, with 7 bases identical to TRBD1. The CDR3 is 15 residues long. Germline-derived CDR1 and CDR2 are KGHSH and LQKENI. The junction had 6 bases not matched to a gene; V was cut back by 3 bases and J by 5 bases. CDR3 sequence reads: CASSPNDRENEKLFF. CDR3 DNA sequence: TGTGCCAGCTCACCTAATGACAGGGAGAATGAAAAACTGTTTTTT.

V gene TRBV6-6 combines with J gene TRBJ2-1, with 11 bases matching TRBD1. Germline values: CDR1 MNHNY, CDR2 SVGAGI (reference sequence). With V trimmed by 5 bases and J by 4 bases, 10 bases remained unmatched. The CDR3 runs 17 residues. The CDR3 DNA reads as TGTGCCAGCAGTCCAGTTGGACAGGGGGCAGGGTACAATGAGCAGTTCTTC. It codes for CASSPVGQGAGYNEQFF.

This chain links TRBV7-8 with TRBJ2-7; D not certain. Trimming left V 8 bases short and J 6 bases short, with 14 bases between. The length of the CDR3 is 12 residues. Germline V gene data show CDR1 as SGHVS and CDR2 as FQNEAQ. CDR3 sequence reads: CASRAAPGEQYF. CDR3 coding DNA: TGTGCCAGCCGGGCGGCCCCCGGCGAGCAGTACTTC.

The genes are TRBV6-1 and TRBJ1-1; 9 bases are a match to TRBD1. The CDR3 loop spans 14 amino acids. The V segment lost 2 bases and the J segment 11 bases; nucleotides outside the gene matches: 9. Germline V gives CDR1 MNHNS, CDR2 SASEGT. CDR3 nucleotide sequence: TGTGCCAGCAGTGAAACCGGGACAGGGCATATGGCTTTCTTT. The encoded protein is CASSETGTGHMAFF.

The J gene is TRBJ2-3, the V gene TRBV27; 13 bases line up with TRBD2. Germline-derived CDR1 and CDR2 are MNHEY and SMNVEV (reference sequence). CDR3 length: 16 residues. With V trimmed by 7 bases and J by 5 bases, 9 bases remained unmatched. The CDR3, as DNA: TGTGCCAGCACCCTGAGACTAGCGGGAGGAGGAGATACGCAGTATTTT. Protein: CASTLRLAGGGDTQYF.